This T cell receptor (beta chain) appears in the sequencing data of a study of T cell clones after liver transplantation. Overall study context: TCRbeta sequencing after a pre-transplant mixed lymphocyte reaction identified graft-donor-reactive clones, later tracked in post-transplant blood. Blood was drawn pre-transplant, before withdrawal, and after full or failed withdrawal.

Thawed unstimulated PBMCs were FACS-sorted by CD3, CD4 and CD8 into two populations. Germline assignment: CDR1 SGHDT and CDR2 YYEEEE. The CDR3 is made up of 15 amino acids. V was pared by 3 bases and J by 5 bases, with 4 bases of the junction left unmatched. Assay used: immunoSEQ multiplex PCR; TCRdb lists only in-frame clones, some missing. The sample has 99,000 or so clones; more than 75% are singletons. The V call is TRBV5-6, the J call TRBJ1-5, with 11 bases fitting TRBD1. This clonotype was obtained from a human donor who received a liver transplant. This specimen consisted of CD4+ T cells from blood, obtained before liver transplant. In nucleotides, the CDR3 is TGTGCCAGCAGCTCCTGGACAGGGGGCTATCAGCCCCAGCATTTT. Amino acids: CASSSWTGGYQPQHF.